The 9 T cell receptor beta chains below were found in one sample sequenced in a study of CD8 T cells in Susac syndrome. RNA was extracted with the RNeasy kit, and a quantity of roughly 0.5 to 1 ug was reverse transcribed using random hexamers. TCRdb reprocessed the immunoSEQ multiplex PCR reads via MiXCR and lists one record per CDR3 protein. The profile shows around 170,000 distinct CDR3 sequences, roughly 95% of them singletons. Sequenced: CD4+ T cells from PBMCs. These receptors were obtained from a human donor with Susac syndrome.

This chain uses TRBV6-1 with TRBJ2-7, with no clear D. The CDR3 totals 10 residues. The germline V gene encodes CDR1 MNHNS and CDR2 SASEGT. The germline V and J ends were trimmed by 7 bases and 6 bases, with 7 bases remaining between them. CDR3 bases: TGTGCCAGCAACCAGGCCGAGCAGTACTTC. This sequence encodes CASNQAEQYF.

This clonotype was recorded a few times. V usage is TRBV7-2 and J usage is TRBJ2-3; D uncertain. V dropped 2 bases and J dropped 0 bases, with 12 bases sitting between them. The CDR3 consists of 16 residues. The V gene's germline CDR1 is SGHTA and CDR2 FQGNSA. CDR3 nucleotides: TGTGCCAGCAGCTTATTGGCAGGCGCTAGCACAGATACGCAGTATTTT. This encodes CASSLLAGASTDTQYF.

The chain uses TRBV5-4 and TRBJ1-2; D is perhaps TRBD1 (5 bases). V was trimmed by 0 bases and J by 7 bases, leaving 10 bases between them. The CDR3 runs 13 residues. CDR1 is SGHNT, CDR2 YYREEE, per germline (reference sequence). In DNA, the CDR3 is TGTGCCAGCAGCTTGGTTGGAACAGGTGGCTACACCTTC. Its protein product is CASSLVGTGGYTF.

The chain employs TRBV7-2 and TRBJ1-5; D not resolved. The germline CDR1 and CDR2 sequences are SGHTA and FQGNSA. This CDR3 spans 11 amino acids. Trimming took off 8 bases at V and 7 bases at J, with 9 bases between the two ends. The CDR3 nucleotides read TGTGCCAGCGCTGAGGGCCAGCCCCAGCATTTT. It translates to CASAEGQPQHF.

V usage is TRBV20-1 and J usage is TRBJ1-4, with D possibly being TRBD1 (6 bases). Germline CDR1 and CDR2: DFQATT and SNEGSKA (reference sequence). With 0 bases removed from V and 8 bases from J, the gap between germline ends came to 13 bases. The CDR3 loop spans 14 amino acids. CDR3 in amino acids: CSARDGGLDEKLFF. In DNA, the CDR3 is TGCAGTGCTAGAGATGGGGGGCTGGACGAAAAACTGTTTTTT.

The chain couples TRBV1 to TRBJ2-1. TRBV1 is reported as a pseudogene. This CDR3 is built from 18 residues. The CDR3: CTSSQVHVRKSSYNEQFF. Written as DNA, the CDR3 is TGCACCAGCAGCCAAGTCCACGTTCGAAAGAGCTCCTACAATGAGCAGTTCTTC.

The chain recombines TRBV20-1 with TRBJ2-5; D may match TRBD1 or TRBD2 (6 bases each). The CDR3 totals 17 residues. The V end lost 6 bases, the J end lost 2 bases, and 25 bases lay between the germline ends. Germline-derived CDR1 and CDR2 are DFQATT and SNEGSKA (reference sequence). CDR3 sequence: CSATLFGGGPRQETQYF. Written as DNA, the CDR3 is TGCAGTGCCACCCTCTTCGGTGGGGGGCCGCGGCAAGAGACCCAGTACTTC.

The chain joins TRBV3-1 to TRBJ1-1; D call uncertain. Looked up from germline, CDR1 is LGHDT and CDR2 is YNNKEL (reference sequence). The CDR3 extends over 17 amino acids. V was trimmed by 6 bases and J by 1 base, leaving 21 bases between them. CDR3 loop: CASSRSLVTRENTEAFF. In DNA, the CDR3 is TGTGCCAGCAGTCGATCCCTAGTCACAAGGGAGAACACTGAAGCTTTCTTT. Full variable domain (missing parts from reference TRBV3-1 and TRBJ1-1): DTAVSQTPKYLVTQMGNDKSIKCEQNLGHDTMYWYKQDSKKFLKIMFSYNNKELIINETVPNRFSPKSPDKAHLNLHINSLELGDSAVYFCASSRSLVTRENTEAFFGQGTRLTVV.

The chain employs TRBV20-1 and TRBJ2-7, with D tentatively TRBD1 or TRBD2 (6 bases each). Germline V CDR1 and CDR2: DFQATT, SNEGSKA (reference sequence). This CDR3 comprises 15 residues. Trimming pared 6 bases from V and 6 bases from J, leaving 24 bases between. The CDR3, as DNA: TGCAGTGCCCTGCCCCTAGGGGGGCGGCAGCGCGAGCAGTACTTC. Translation gives CSALPLGGRQREQYF.